This T cell receptor beta chain was obtained from a study of blood T cell repertoires in COVID-19. Study-wide background: Whether acute or convalescent, the COVID-19 samples came from the United States, Italy and Spain. Sources were T cells, B-cell-depleted T cells, or PBMCs; the material itself was cDNA or gDNA.

Per the original methods: Estimated nucleated cell counts came from reference gene primer amplification. This table comes from immunoSEQ multiplex PCR, and its TCRdb copy is limited to in-frame clones, with some not included. The DNA gave D and trimming, while V, J and clone size come from that table. The sample has under 300,000 clones, roughly 80% seen once. CDR1 is SGHRS, CDR2 YFSETQ, per germline. V lost 5 bases and J 2 bases, leaving 11 bases between the germline ends. There are 13 residues in the CDR3. This chain connects TRBV5-1 to TRBJ2-7, with D possibly being TRBD2 (5 bases). Sequencing was performed on peripheral blood. This sequence originates from a woman aged 18-29 years with acute or convalescent COVID-19. The CDR3 bases are TGCGCCAGCAGTTCCCCAGCGGCCTACGAGCAGTACTTC. Encoded protein: CASSSPAAYEQYF.